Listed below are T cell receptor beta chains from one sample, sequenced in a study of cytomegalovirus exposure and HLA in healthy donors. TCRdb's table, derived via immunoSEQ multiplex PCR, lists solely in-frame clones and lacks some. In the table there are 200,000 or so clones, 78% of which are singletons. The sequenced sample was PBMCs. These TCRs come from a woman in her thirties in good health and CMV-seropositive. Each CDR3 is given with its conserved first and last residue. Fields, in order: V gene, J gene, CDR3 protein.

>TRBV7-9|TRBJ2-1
CASSLPISRQVSNEQFF
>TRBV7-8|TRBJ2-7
CASNRDRRSYEQYF
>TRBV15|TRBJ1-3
CATSRDSSGNTIYF
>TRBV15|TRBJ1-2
CATSRDFVRGYTF
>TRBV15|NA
CATSGHHHEQYF
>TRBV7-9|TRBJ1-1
CASRPSGGTEAFF
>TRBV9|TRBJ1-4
CASSVDPGWEKLFF
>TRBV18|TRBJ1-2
CASSPQVTGNYGYTF
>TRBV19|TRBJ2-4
CASSNPQGAKNIQYF
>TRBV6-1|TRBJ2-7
CASSDNRGIYEQYF
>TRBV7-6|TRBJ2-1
CASSLKIGSQQFF
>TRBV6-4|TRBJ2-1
CASSNLAGAYNEQFF
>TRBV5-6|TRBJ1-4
CASSLKGAGEKLFF
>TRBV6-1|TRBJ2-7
CASSVTSLSAGFYEQYF
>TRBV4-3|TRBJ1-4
CASSQGLTHATNEKLFF
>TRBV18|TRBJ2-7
CASSQYRDSLYEQYF
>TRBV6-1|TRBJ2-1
CASSTAGTYNEQFF
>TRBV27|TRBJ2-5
CASSFGTGPSETQYF
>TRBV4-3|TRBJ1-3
CASSQEAGRANTIYF
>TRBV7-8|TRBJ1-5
CASSSLGGINQPQHF
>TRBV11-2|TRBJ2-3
CASSFHGSRYPGEDTQYF
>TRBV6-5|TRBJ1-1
CASAVGVNTEAFF
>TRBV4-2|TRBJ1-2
CASSQEGVASLPGEVYTF
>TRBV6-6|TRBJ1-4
CASSSSTGALNEKLFF
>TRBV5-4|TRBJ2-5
CASSALDQQETQYF